This T cell receptor beta chain was sequenced during a study of blood T cell repertoires in COVID-19. Original methodology: Amplification of reference gene primers was used by the study to estimate nucleated cell counts. Profiled with immunoSEQ multiplex PCR; TCRdb holds only in-frame clones, not every one. V, J and clone size are taken as reported in that table, and D and trimming were inferred from the DNA itself. In the table there are some 330,000 clones, 89% of which are singletons. CDR1 is MDHEN, CDR2 SYDVKM, per germline. This CDR3 spans 15 amino acids. The trim removed 4 bases at V and 1 base at J, leaving 6 bases unmatched.

This receptor was obtained from a woman aged 25-40 years with COVID-19, enrolled during active disease. The rearrangement links TRBV28 to TRBJ1-1, with 7 bases matching TRBD1. Sequencing was done on a sample of peripheral blood. The CDR3 bases are TGTGCCAGCAGTTACGGGGACAGAGAGAACACTGAAGCTTTCTTT. Amino acid sequence: CASSYGDRENTEAFF.